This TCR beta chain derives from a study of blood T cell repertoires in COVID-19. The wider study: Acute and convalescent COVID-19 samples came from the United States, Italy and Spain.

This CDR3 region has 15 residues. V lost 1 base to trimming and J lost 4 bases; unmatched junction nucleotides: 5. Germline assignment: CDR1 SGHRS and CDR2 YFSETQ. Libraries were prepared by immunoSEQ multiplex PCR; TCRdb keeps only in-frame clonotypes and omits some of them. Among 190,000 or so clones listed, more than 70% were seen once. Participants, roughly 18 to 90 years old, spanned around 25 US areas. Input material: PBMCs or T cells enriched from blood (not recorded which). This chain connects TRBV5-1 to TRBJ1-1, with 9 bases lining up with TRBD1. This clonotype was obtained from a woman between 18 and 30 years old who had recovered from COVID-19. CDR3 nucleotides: TGCGCCAGCAGCTTGTTGAACAGGGGGCTCACTGAAGCTTTCTTT. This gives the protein CASSLLNRGLTEAFF.